This record looks at one T cell receptor (beta chain) sequence and its context. Antigen specificity is unknown. The source of the sample is a study of OX40 agonist ivuxolimab in advanced cancers. The protocol was immunoSEQ multiplex PCR, while the TCRdb copy is restricted to in-frame clones and leaves out a portion. The sample lists about 88,000 clones; 87% were seen once. Study observations and caveats: The study found that CD8+ T cells averaged more expanded clones than CD4+.

Trimming left V 3 bases short and J 4 bases short, with 9 bases between. The CDR3 loop spans 14 amino acids. The rearrangement links TRBV23-1 to TRBJ1-4; possibly TRBD1 for D (5 bases). TRBV23-1 has ORF status, its function being uncertain. This clonotype was sampled from an adult with an advanced solid tumor such as melanoma, head and neck, liver or kidney cancer. The sequenced sample was CD4+ or CD8+ T cells sorted from blood, obtained in a trial of the OX40 agonist ivuxolimab. The CDR3 sequence is CASSHSGHNEKLFF. The DNA for the CDR3 is TGCGCCAGCAGTCATTCAGGACATAATGAAAAACTGTTTTTT.